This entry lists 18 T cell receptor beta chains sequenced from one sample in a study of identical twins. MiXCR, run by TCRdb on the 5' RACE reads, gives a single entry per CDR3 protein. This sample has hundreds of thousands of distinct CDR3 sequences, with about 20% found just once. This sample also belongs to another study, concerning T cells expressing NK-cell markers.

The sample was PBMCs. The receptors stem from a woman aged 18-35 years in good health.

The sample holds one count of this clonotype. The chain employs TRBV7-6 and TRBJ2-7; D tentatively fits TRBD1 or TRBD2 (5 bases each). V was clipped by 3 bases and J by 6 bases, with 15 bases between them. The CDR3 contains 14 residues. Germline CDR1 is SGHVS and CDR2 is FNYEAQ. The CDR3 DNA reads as TGTGCCAGCAGCTTCGGGACCTCAAACGGCGAGCAGTACTTC. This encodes CASSFGTSNGEQYF.

CDR3 sequence (DNA): TGTGCCATCAGCTTCGGGCTAGCGGATAGCTCCTACAATGAGCAGTTCTTC. This gives the protein CAISFGLADSSYNEQFF. This chain uses TRBV10-3 with TRBJ2-1; 7 positions match TRBD2. CDR3 length: 17 amino acids. CDR1 ENHRY and CDR2 SYGVKD come from the germline V gene. J gave up 0 bases and V 6 bases, and 11 bases lay outside the gene matches.

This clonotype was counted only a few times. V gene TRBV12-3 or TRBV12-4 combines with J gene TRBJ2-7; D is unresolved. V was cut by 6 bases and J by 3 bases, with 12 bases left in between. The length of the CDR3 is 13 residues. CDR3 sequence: CASRGYNSYEQYF. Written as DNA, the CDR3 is TGTGCCAGCAGGGGGTACAACAGCTACGAGCAGTACTTC.

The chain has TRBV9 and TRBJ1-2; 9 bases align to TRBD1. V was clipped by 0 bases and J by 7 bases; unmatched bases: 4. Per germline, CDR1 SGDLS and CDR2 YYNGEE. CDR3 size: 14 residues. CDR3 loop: CASSVEVTGGGYTF. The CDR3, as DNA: TGTGCCAGCAGCGTAGAGGTGACAGGGGGTGGCTACACCTTC.

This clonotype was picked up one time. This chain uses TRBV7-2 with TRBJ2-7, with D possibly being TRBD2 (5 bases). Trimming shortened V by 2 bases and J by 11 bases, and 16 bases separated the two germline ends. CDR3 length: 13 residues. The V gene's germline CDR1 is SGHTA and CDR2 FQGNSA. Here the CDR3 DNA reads TGTGCCAGCAGCTTACGTGGTGCCGACGGGGAGTACTTC. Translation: CASSLRGADGEYF.

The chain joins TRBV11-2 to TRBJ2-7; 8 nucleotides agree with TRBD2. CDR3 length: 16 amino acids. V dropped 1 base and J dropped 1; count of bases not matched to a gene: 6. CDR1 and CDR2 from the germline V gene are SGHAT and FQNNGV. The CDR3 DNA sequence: TGTGCCAGCAGCTTAGGGGGTAGCGGGAATTCCTACGAGCAGTACTTC. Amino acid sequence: CASSLGGSGNSYEQYF.

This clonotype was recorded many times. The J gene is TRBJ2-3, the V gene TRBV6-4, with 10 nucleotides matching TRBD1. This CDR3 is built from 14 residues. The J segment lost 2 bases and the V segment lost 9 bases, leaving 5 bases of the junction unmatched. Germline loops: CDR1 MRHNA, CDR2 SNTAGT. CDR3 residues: CASGTGVDTDTQYF. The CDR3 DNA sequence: TGTGCCAGTGGGACAGGGGTAGACACAGATACGCAGTATTTT.

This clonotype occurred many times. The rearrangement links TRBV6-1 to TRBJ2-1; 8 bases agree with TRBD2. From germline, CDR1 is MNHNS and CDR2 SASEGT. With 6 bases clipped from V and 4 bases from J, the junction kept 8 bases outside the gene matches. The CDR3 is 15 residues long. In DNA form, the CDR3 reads TGTGCCAGCAGCTCTAGCGGGCCTGATTACAATGAGCAGTTCTTC. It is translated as CASSSSGPDYNEQFF.

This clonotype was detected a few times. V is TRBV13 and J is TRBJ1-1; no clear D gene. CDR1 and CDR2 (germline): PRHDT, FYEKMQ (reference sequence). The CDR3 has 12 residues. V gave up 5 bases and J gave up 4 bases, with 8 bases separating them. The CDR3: CASSKSGTEAFF. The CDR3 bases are TGTGCCAGCAGCAAGTCGGGCACTGAAGCTTTCTTT.

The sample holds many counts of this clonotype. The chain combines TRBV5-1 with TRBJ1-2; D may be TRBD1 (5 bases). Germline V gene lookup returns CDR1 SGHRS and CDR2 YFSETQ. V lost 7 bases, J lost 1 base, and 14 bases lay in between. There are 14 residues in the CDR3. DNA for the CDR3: TGCGCCAGCTCCCGGGACGGGAGTAACTATGGCTACACCTTC. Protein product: CASSRDGSNYGYTF.

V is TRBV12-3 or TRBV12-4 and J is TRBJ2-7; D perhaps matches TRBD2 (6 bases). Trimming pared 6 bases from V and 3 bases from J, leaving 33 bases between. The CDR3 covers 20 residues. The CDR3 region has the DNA TGTGCCAGCAGCAGTCCCGGGGAGGCGGAGGCTAAATGGGAGCACTACGAGCAGTACTTC. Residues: CASSSPGEAEAKWEHYEQYF.

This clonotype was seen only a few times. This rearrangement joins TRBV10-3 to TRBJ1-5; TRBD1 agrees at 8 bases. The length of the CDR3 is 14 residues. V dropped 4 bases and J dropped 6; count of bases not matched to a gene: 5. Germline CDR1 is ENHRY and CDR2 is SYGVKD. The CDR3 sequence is CAISGTGMGQPQHF. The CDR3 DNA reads TGTGCCATCAGTGGGACAGGGATGGGTCAGCCCCAGCATTTT.

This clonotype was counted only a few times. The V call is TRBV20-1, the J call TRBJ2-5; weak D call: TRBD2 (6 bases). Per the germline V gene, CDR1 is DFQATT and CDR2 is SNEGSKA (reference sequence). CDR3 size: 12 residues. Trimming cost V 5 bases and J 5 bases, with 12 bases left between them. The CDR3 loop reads CSAWGLGETQYF. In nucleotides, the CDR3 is TGCAGTGCTTGGGGACTGGGGGAGACCCAGTACTTC.

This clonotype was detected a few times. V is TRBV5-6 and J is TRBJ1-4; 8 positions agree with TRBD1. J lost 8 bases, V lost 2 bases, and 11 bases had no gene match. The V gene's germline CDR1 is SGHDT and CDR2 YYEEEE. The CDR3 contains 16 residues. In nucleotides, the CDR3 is TGTGCCAGCAGCTTACTAGGACAGGGTAAATTGGAAAAACTGTTTTTT. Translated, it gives CASSLLGQGKLEKLFF.

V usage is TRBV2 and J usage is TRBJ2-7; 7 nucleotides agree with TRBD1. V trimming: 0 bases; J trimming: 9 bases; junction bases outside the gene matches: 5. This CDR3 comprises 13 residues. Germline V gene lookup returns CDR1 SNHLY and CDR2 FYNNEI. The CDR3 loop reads CASSEAKGGAQYF. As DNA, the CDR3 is TGTGCCAGCAGTGAAGCAAAAGGGGGCGCGCAGTACTTC.

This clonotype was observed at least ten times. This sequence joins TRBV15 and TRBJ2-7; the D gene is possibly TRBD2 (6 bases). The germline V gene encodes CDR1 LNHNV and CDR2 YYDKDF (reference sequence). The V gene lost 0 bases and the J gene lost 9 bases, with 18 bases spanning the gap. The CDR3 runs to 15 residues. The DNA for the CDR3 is TGTGCCACCAGCAGAGAAGTTGGGAGTTTAGCGGCGCAGTACTTC. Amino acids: CATSREVGSLAAQYF.

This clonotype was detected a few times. The CDR3 spells CASSESRANTGELFF. CDR3 DNA sequence: TGCGCCAGCAGTGAGTCCAGGGCGAACACCGGGGAGCTGTTTTTT. The chain has TRBV10-2 and TRBJ2-2; tentatively, D is TRBD1 (5 bases). This CDR3 is 15 amino acids long. The germline gives CDR1 WSHSY, CDR2 SAAADI. V was cut by 0 bases and J by 0 bases, with 5 bases left in between.

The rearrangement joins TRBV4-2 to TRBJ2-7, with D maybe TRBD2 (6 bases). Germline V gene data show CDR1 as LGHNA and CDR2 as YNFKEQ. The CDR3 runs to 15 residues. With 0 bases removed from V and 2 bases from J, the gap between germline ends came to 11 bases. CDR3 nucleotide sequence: TGTGCCAGCAGCCAAGAGGCTAGCGTAACCTACGAGCAGTACTTC. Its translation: CASSQEASVTYEQYF.